The clone carrying this T cell receptor (beta chain) was counted between two and nine times. The germline V gene encodes CDR1 SGHRS and CDR2 YFSETQ. CDR3 length: 15 residues. Trimming removed 3 bases from V and 7 bases from J, with 14 bases in between. Via MiXCR, TCRdb re-called the RT-PCR reads, giving one row per CDR3 protein. Among around 700,000 distinct CDR3 sequences listed, 13% to 15% were seen once. This receptor was identified in a female donor in good health, serving as a healthy control. This chain uses TRBV5-1 with TRBJ1-6; D may be TRBD1 (6 bases). Sequencing was done on a sample of memory CD4+ T cells from blood. Here the CDR3 reads CASSSAGTNNSPLHF. CDR3 bases: TGCGCCAGCAGCTCCGCCGGGACAAACAATTCACCCCTCCACTTT.